The 30 T cell receptor beta chains in this list originate from one sample, sequenced in a study of PD-1 blockade in classical Hodgkin lymphoma (dated by TCRdb to 2020 to 2022). The library was made by the immunoSEQ multiplex PCR assay. The source is immuneACCESS, and TCRdb retained only in-frame sequences with V and J called. Part of the clones is not carried over; for the studies checked, unresolved V genes explain less than half of this, and the remainder is unexplained. The sample table contains about 30,000 clones; only one count was recorded for about 85% of them. Clones ranked in the top ten supply roughly 0.43% of the sample. According to the study, the label for this sample's time point signals: cycle 4 day 1 (C4D1), after more than 5 weeks of nivolumab. All trial patients had relapsed after autologous stem cell transplantation, with cohorts A, B and C differing in prior brentuximab vedotin exposure. Using a Miltenyi CD4+ T cell isolation kit, CD4+ T cells were purified from thawed PBMCs through magnetic negative selection.

Here the sequenced sample was CD4+ T cells from blood, taken before the fourth cycle of nivolumab. Every receptor here comes from a human donor with classical Hodgkin lymphoma.

The chain links TRBV28 to TRBJ2-1, with unresolved D. The germline V and J ends were trimmed by 6 bases and 2 bases, with 14 bases remaining between them. The germline V gene has CDR1 MDHEN and CDR2 SYDVKM. The CDR3 is 15 amino acids. The CDR3 is CASRLRITTYNEQFF. The CDR3 coding sequence is TGTGCCAGCAGACTCAGGATAACAACCTACAATGAGCAGTTCTTC.

This clone was seen only a few times. V is TRBV10-1 and J is TRBJ1-3; unclear D gene. The CDR3 extends over 15 amino acids. The V end lost 6 bases, the J end lost 0 bases, and 12 bases lay between the germline ends. CDR1 WNHNN and CDR2 SYGVQD come from the germline V gene (reference sequence). The CDR3 protein is CASSDDANSGNTIYF. The CDR3 DNA sequence: TGCGCCAGCAGCGACGACGCGAACTCTGGAAACACCATATATTTT.

The chain links TRBV5-1 to TRBJ2-5; maybe TRBD2 (5 bases). V lost 2 bases and J lost 4, with 15 bases in between. CDR3 size: 15 residues. Per the germline V gene, CDR1 is SGHRS and CDR2 is YFSETQ. CDR3 sequence (DNA): TGCGCCAGCAGCTTAAATCCACGTGAGGGAGAGACCCAGTACTTC. As protein: CASSLNPREGETQYF.

The V and J genes are TRBV28 and TRBJ1-2, with D possibly being TRBD1 (5 bases). The CDR3 is 14 residues long. The V gene's germline CDR1 is MDHEN and CDR2 SYDVKM. Trimming pared 0 bases from V and 4 bases from J, leaving 9 bases between. This chain's CDR3 is CASSLWDKVYGYTF. CDR3 coding DNA: TGTGCCAGCAGTTTATGGGACAAAGTCTATGGCTACACCTTC.

In this sample, this clone turned up once. The chain uses TRBV11-3 and TRBJ2-1; D possibly uses TRBD1 or TRBD2 (5 bases each). Deletions cut 5 bases from V and 0 bases from J, with 17 bases between. In germline, CDR1 is SGHNT, CDR2 YENEEA. This CDR3 spans 17 amino acids. CDR3 DNA: TGTGCCAGCAGCACCGGCCCCCCAGGGAGCTCCTACAATGAGCAGTTCTTC. Residues: CASSTGPPGSSYNEQFF. Drawing the rest from reference TRBV11-3 and TRBJ2-1, the complete variable domain is EAGVVQSPRYKIIEKKQPVAFWCNPISGHNTLYWYLQNLGQGPELLIRYENEEAVDDSQLPKDRFSAERLKGVDSTLKIQPAELGDSAVYLCASSTGPPGSSYNEQFFGPGTRLTVL.

The rearrangement links TRBV5-6 to TRBJ2-5, with D maybe TRBD1 (5 bases). CDR3 length: 14 amino acids. CDR1 and CDR2 from the germline V gene are SGHDT and YYEEEE. V shed 0 bases and J shed 3 bases, with 9 bases lying between them. CDR3 loop: CASSLEAGKETQYF. The CDR3 coding sequence is TGTGCCAGCAGCTTGGAGGCAGGGAAAGAGACCCAGTACTTC.

DNA of the CDR3: TGTGCCTGGAACGGGGCGGGACGGTACGAGCAGTACTTC. Amino acids: CAWNGAGRYEQYF. The rearrangement links TRBV30 to TRBJ2-7; a weak D match, TRBD2 (6 bases). V gave up 4 bases and J gave up 4 bases, with 14 bases separating them. The CDR3 is made up of 13 amino acids. CDR1 and CDR2 from the germline V gene are GTSNPN and SVGIG (reference sequence).

V is TRBV5-6 and J is TRBJ2-7; D is unclear. Trimming stripped 4 bases from V and 0 bases from J, with 14 bases between. This CDR3 contains 15 residues. Germline V CDR1 and CDR2: SGHDT, YYEEEE. CDR3 in amino acids: CASSRSRGPSYEQYF. The CDR3 region has the DNA TGTGCCAGCAGCAGATCCCGAGGACCCTCCTACGAGCAGTACTTC. The full variable domain, in which reference TRBV5-6 and TRBJ2-7 provide the parts outside the CDR3, is DAGVTQSPTHLIKTRGQQVTLRCSPKSGHDTVSWYQQALGQGPQFIFQYYEEEERQRGNFPDRFSGHQFPNYSSELNVNALLLGDSALYLCASSRSRGPSYEQYFGPGTRLTVT.

The J gene is TRBJ1-1, the V gene TRBV7-8; TRBD1 matches 8 bases. The V gene's germline CDR1 is SGHVS and CDR2 FQNEAQ. J lost 4 bases, V lost 5 bases, and 9 bases had no gene match. The CDR3 has 15 residues. The CDR3 spells CASSTRTGLGTEAFF. CDR3 DNA: TGTGCCAGCAGCACCCGGACAGGGCTAGGCACTGAAGCTTTCTTT.

This clone is a singleton in its sample. The V call is TRBV5-5, the J call TRBJ2-4; TRBD1 is a possible D gene (6 bases). Trimming stripped 4 bases from V and 0 bases from J, with 11 bases between. The CDR3 totals 15 residues. The V gene's germline CDR1 is SGHKS and CDR2 YYEKEE (reference sequence). DNA of the CDR3: TGTGCCAGCAGCCGCGACAGGTTAGCCAAAAACATTCAGTACTTC. Translated: CASSRDRLAKNIQYF.

The rearrangement uses TRBV25-1 and TRBJ2-7; TRBD1 aligns across 9 bases. The V segment lost 4 bases and the J segment 0 bases; nucleotides outside the gene matches: 4. The CDR3 spans 15 residues. CDR1 is MGHDK and CDR2 is SYGVNS in the germline V gene. CDR3 in amino acids: CASSGQGVFSYEQYF. The CDR3 coding sequence is TGTGCCAGCAGTGGACAGGGGGTCTTCTCCTACGAGCAGTACTTC.

The chain links TRBV5-1 to TRBJ2-5; TRBD2 aligns across 9 bases. The CDR3 is 15 amino acids. V dropped 3 bases and J dropped 1; count of bases not matched to a gene: 4. Germline V gene sequence: CDR1 SGHRS, CDR2 YFSETQ. CDR3 bases: TGCGCCAGCAGCTCCCTAGCGGGGATCCAAGAGACCCAGTACTTC. This encodes CASSSLAGIQETQYF.

In its sample, this clone was seen once. The chain has TRBV2 and TRBJ2-5; D is unclear. The CDR3 runs 12 residues. Germline loops: CDR1 SNHLY, CDR2 FYNNEI. Deletions cut 9 bases from V and 1 base from J, with 9 bases between. CDR3 loop: CASQEIQETQYF. In DNA form, the CDR3 reads TGTGCCAGTCAAGAGATCCAAGAGACCCAGTACTTC.

This chain uses TRBV28 with TRBJ2-7, with TRBD1 identical over 7 bases. The germline CDR1 and CDR2 sequences are MDHEN and SYDVKM. Losses at the gene ends were 7 bases for V and 5 bases for J; bases not matched to a gene: 11. This CDR3 has 14 residues. This CDR3 reads CASNHRGFIHEQYF. In nucleotides, the CDR3 is TGTGCCAGCAATCACAGGGGTTTTATCCACGAGCAGTACTTC.

V usage is TRBV6-1 and J usage is TRBJ1-1; no firm D call. The CDR3 spans 9 residues. The V gene lost 6 bases and the J gene lost 9 bases, with 5 bases spanning the gap. Per germline, CDR1 MNHNS and CDR2 SASEGT. CDR3 in amino acids: CASSRKAFF. The CDR3 DNA is TGTGCCAGCAGCCGGAAAGCTTTCTTT.

This chain connects TRBV30 to TRBJ1-6, with TRBD1 matching 9 bases. CDR3 length: 14 amino acids. Trimming cost V 4 bases and J 7 bases; bases outside gene matches: 5. Germline values: CDR1 GTSNPN, CDR2 SVGIG (reference sequence). For the CDR3, the DNA is TGTGCCTGGAATGGACAGGGGAGGAATTCACCCCTCCACTTT. Protein sequence: CAWNGQGRNSPLHF.

The rearrangement links TRBV5-4 to TRBJ1-3, with D unclear. V was trimmed by 4 bases and J by 0 bases, leaving 11 bases between them. The CDR3 totals 15 residues. Germline V gives CDR1 SGHNT, CDR2 YYREEE (reference sequence). CDR3 in DNA: TGTGCCAGCAGCAAGAAGGGTAACTCTGGAAACACCATATATTTT. Its translation is CASSKKGNSGNTIYF.

The chain has TRBV18 and TRBJ1-1; D not certain. The CDR3 has 15 residues. V lost 2 bases, J lost 1 base, and 11 bases lay in between. In germline, CDR1 is KGHSH, CDR2 LQKENI. The CDR3 sequence: CASSPTRLQNTEAFF. The CDR3 DNA follows: TGTGCCAGCTCACCAACCAGGCTGCAGAACACTGAAGCTTTCTTT.

The V gene is TRBV18, the J gene TRBJ2-2; no definite D call. Germline CDR1 is KGHSH and CDR2 is LQKENI. The CDR3 is made up of 15 amino acids. The V end was cut by 2 bases, the J end by 4 bases, with 11 bases between. CDR3 DNA sequence: TGTGCCAGCTCACCAGCGTCTGGACCCACCGGGGAGCTGTTTTTT. Its protein product is CASSPASGPTGELFF.

J is TRBJ2-7 and V is TRBV15, with D perhaps TRBD1 (5 bases). This CDR3 contains 14 residues. Germline V CDR1 and CDR2: LNHNV, YYDKDF (reference sequence). Trimming cost V 1 base and J 2 bases, with 9 bases left between them. CDR3 region: CATSRVGETYEQYF. In DNA form, the CDR3 reads TGTGCCACCAGCAGAGTAGGGGAAACCTACGAGCAGTACTTC.

The chain combines TRBV10-2 with TRBJ1-2, with a tentative D call TRBD1 (5 bases). Germline V gives CDR1 WSHSY, CDR2 SAAADI. Deletions cut 0 bases from V and 8 bases from J, with 19 bases between. The CDR3 runs 16 residues. The CDR3 sequence is CASSESKSGLGGGYTF. CDR3 DNA sequence: TGCGCCAGCAGTGAGTCAAAATCAGGGTTGGGTGGAGGCTACACCTTC.

The rearrangement uses TRBV4-1 and TRBJ1-4, with unresolved D. Per germline, CDR1 MGHRA and CDR2 YSYEKL. The CDR3 is made up of 17 amino acids. V was cut by 4 bases and J by 2 bases, with 17 bases left in between. CDR3 region: CASSPGSKGRTNEKLFF. The CDR3 coding sequence is TGCGCCAGCAGCCCCGGCAGTAAGGGAAGGACTAATGAAAAACTGTTTTTT.

In DNA form, the CDR3 reads TGTGCCATGTGGACAGGGAGTTTCGAAAAACTGTTTTTT. The encoded protein is CAMWTGSFEKLFF. The gene calls are TRBV27 and TRBJ1-4, with 8 bases fitting TRBD1. Germline assignment: CDR1 MNHEY and CDR2 SMNVEV (reference sequence). V was clipped by 10 bases and J by 8 bases; unmatched bases: 9. The CDR3 length is 13 residues. The full variable domain, completed using reference TRBV27 and TRBJ1-4, is EAQVTQNPRYLITVTGKKLTVTCSQNMNHEYMSWYRQDPGLGLRQIYYSMNVEVTDKGDVPEGYKVSRKEKRNFPLILESPSPNQTSLYFCAMWTGSFEKLFFGSGTQLSVL.

V gene TRBV29-1 combines with J gene TRBJ2-7; 8 bases fit TRBD2. CDR3 length: 14 amino acids. CDR1 and CDR2 from the germline V gene are SQVTM and ANQGSEA. V lost 7 bases and J lost 6; bases outside the gene matches: 14. The CDR3 here is CSAASSGSLGEQYF. The CDR3 DNA sequence: TGCAGCGCCGCCTCGAGCGGGAGTTTGGGCGAGCAGTACTTC.

The gene calls are TRBV5-1 and TRBJ2-7; D uncertain. Looked up from germline, CDR1 is SGHRS and CDR2 is YFSETQ. This CDR3 contains 15 residues. V was pared by 0 bases and J by 2 bases, with 12 bases between. The CDR3 loop reads CASSLAGAATYEQYF. CDR3 in DNA: TGCGCCAGCAGCTTGGCTGGAGCAGCGACCTACGAGCAGTACTTC.

The chain carries TRBV27 and TRBJ2-5; 8 bases align to TRBD2. Per germline, CDR1 MNHEY and CDR2 SMNVEV (reference sequence). The CDR3 has 15 residues. The J segment lost 0 bases and the V segment lost 8 bases, leaving 8 bases of the junction unmatched. The CDR3 bases are TGTGCCAGCCGAATAGGACTAGCTCACCAAGAGACCCAGTACTTC. Its translation is CASRIGLAHQETQYF.

This rearrangement joins TRBV10-3 to TRBJ1-5; no reliable D call. The CDR3 has 14 amino acids. Deletions cut 0 bases from V and 6 bases from J, with 9 bases between. The V gene's germline CDR1 is ENHRY and CDR2 SYGVKD. The CDR3 loop is CAISESLSRQPQHF. CDR3 DNA: TGTGCCATCAGTGAGTCGCTGAGTCGTCAGCCCCAGCATTTT.

The V call is TRBV5-1, the J call TRBJ1-1, with D unresolved. The V gene lost 0 bases and the J gene lost 0 bases, with 9 bases spanning the gap. This CDR3 is 15 amino acids long. Germline-derived CDR1 and CDR2 are SGHRS and YFSETQ. CDR3 sequence reads: CASSLEQFMNTEAFF. CDR3 nucleotides: TGCGCCAGCAGCTTGGAACAGTTCATGAACACTGAAGCTTTCTTT.

This sequence joins TRBV6-6 and TRBJ2-3; D unclear. Trimming took off 6 bases at V and 2 bases at J, with 6 bases between the two ends. Germline assignment: CDR1 MNHNY and CDR2 SVGAGI (reference sequence). The CDR3 extends over 12 amino acids. The CDR3 reads CASRQSTDTQYF. In DNA, the CDR3 is TGTGCCAGCAGACAGTCCACAGATACGCAGTATTTT.

In its sample, this clone was seen once. This chain joins TRBV15 and TRBJ2-7; a possible D gene is TRBD2 (6 bases). Germline CDR1 reads LNHNV; CDR2 reads YYDKDF (reference sequence). This CDR3 is 15 amino acids long. V was shortened by 1 base and J by 7 bases, with 17 bases between the two germline ends. DNA for the CDR3: TGTGCCACCAGCAGAGTGATACTAGCCGCGCGGGAGCAGTACTTC. Its protein product is CATSRVILAAREQYF.